This TCR beta chain was identified in a study of blood T cell repertoires in COVID-19. Study summary: From the United States, Italy and Spain came samples of acute and convalescent COVID-19.

The CDR3 has 15 amino acids. In germline, CDR1 is MNHEY, CDR2 SMNVEV (reference sequence). The V gene lost 4 bases and the J gene lost 8 bases, with 15 bases spanning the gap. Some clones are missing from TCRdb's copy, which holds only in-frame ones; the method was immunoSEQ multiplex PCR. The sample yields around 400,000 clones, roughly 90% seen once. The material sequenced was PBMCs or T cells enriched from blood (not recorded which). The rearrangement joins TRBV27 to TRBJ1-6, with a weak D call TRBD1 (6 bases). This TCR was recovered from a woman under 30 who had been exposed to COVID-19. The CDR3 DNA is TGTGCCAGCAGTTCCCCGACAGGATGGGATTCACCCCTCCACTTT. Protein: CASSSPTGWDSPLHF.